The sample holds a few counts of the clone carrying this TCR beta chain. The antigen is unknown. Lacking the conserved final phenylalanine or tryptophan, this CDR3 likely reflects a read error. The limits of the CDR3 on the DNA are not certain, so only TCRdb's listed CDR3 is given. 60 Vbeta and 13 Jbeta primers were used in PCR. TCRdb keeps only in-frame clones here, not all; method: immunoSEQ multiplex PCR. The sample gives under 95,000 clones, over 60% of which show up once; roughly 5% is in the top ten. The data originate from a study of cytomegalovirus exposure and HLA in healthy donors. Across the whole study: In an early release, HLA-typed donors contributed about 79 million unique TCR sequences.

Germline values: CDR1 SGHTA, CDR2 FQGNSA. The CDR3 comprises 12 residues, both ends counted. Whole-study findings and limits: Analyzed later, association rates of TCRs varied across HLA loci, with DRB1 most and HLA-C fewest.

The rearrangement joins TRBV7-2 to TRBJ2-3; TRBD2 is taken as the D call from the table, unchecked against the DNA. The source is a man aged 25-40 years in good health and CMV-seropositive. Sequencing input: PBMCs. CDR3 region: CASSLSGNPLRI.